In its sample, the clone carrying this T cell receptor beta chain was seen a few times. The protocol was immunoSEQ multiplex PCR, while the TCRdb copy is restricted to in-frame clones and leaves out a portion. Among some 2,000,000 clones listed, 90% to 95% were seen once. This record comes from a study of shared clonotypes between healthy human individuals. Germline V gene data show CDR1 as SGHTS and CDR2 as YDEGEE. This CDR3 is 15 amino acids long. The junction had 10 bases not matched to a gene; V was cut back by 3 bases and J by 8 bases. The specimen was naive CD4+ T cells sorted from blood. Indicated subset: CD45RA+ positively selected. This clonotype originated in a man aged 18-30 years in good health. The chain has TRBV5-8 and TRBJ2-7, with 11 bases lining up with TRBD2. The CDR3 reads CASSSTSGSGRKQYF. The CDR3 coding sequence is TGTGCCAGCAGCTCCACTAGCGGGAGTGGTAGAAAGCAGTACTTC.